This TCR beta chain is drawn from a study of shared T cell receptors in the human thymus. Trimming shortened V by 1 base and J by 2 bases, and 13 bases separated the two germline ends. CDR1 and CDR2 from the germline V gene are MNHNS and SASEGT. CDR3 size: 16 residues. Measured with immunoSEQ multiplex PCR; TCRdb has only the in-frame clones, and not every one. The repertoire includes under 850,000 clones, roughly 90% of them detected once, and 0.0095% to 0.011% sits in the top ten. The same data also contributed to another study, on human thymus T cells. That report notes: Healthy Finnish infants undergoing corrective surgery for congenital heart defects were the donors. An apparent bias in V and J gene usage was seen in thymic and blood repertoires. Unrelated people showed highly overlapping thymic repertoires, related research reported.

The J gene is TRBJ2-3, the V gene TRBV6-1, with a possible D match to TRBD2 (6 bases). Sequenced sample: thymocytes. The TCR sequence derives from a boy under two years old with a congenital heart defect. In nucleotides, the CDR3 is TGTGCCAGCAGTGAAGAACTAGCACCCAACACAGATACGCAGTATTTT. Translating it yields CASSEELAPNTDTQYF.